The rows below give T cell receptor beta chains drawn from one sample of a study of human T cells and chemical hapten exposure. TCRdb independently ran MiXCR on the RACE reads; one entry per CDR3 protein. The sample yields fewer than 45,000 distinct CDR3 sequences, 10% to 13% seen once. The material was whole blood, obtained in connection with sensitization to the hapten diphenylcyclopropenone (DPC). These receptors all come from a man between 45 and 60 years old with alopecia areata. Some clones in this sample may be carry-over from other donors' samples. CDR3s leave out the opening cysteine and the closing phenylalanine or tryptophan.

CDR3 protein: ASSPGVINIQY
CDR3 length: 11
J gene: TRBJ2-4
V gene: TRBV25-1

CDR3 protein: ASSLFPAGIANEQF
CDR3 length: 14
J gene: TRBJ2-1
V gene: TRBV7-2

CDR3 protein: SVELASGQSTDTQY
CDR3 length: 14
J gene: TRBJ2-3
V gene: TRBV29-1

CDR3 protein: SVLAGGGTGELF
CDR3 length: 12
J gene: TRBJ2-2
V gene: TRBV20-1

CDR3 protein: ATSRERTGELF
CDR3 length: 11
J gene: TRBJ2-2
V gene: TRBV15

CDR3 protein: ASSEDPRETRYEQY
CDR3 length: 14
J gene: TRBJ2-7
V gene: TRBV10-2

CDR3 protein: ASSRDSPENEQY
CDR3 length: 12
J gene: TRBJ2-7
V gene: TRBV5-1

CDR3 protein: ARGQGAYSGANVLT
CDR3 length: 14
J gene: TRBJ2-6
V gene: TRBV7-9

CDR3 protein: ASSLALYNEQF
CDR3 length: 11
J gene: TRBJ2-1
V gene: TRBV11-2

CDR3 protein: ASSRDDRDYGYT
CDR3 length: 12
J gene: TRBJ1-2
V gene: TRBV3-1